This entry concerns a single T cell receptor (beta chain). Its antigen is not yet known. Base qualities are not provided; no much larger clone lies one nucleotide away. The immunoSEQ Assay, a bias-controlled multiplex PCR, was used to amplify TCRbeta CDR3 regions from genomic DNA. The published analysis was carried out like this. Within the assay, amplification of reference gene primers was used to estimate how many nucleated cells each sample contained. Sequence reads were collapsed and filtered to measure the absolute abundance of every unique TCRbeta CDR3 rearrangement. For each sample, productive Simpson clonality was calculated as the square root of Simpson's diversity index over productive rearrangements. TCRdb obtained this table from immuneACCESS and retained in-frame rearrangements with V and J assigned. These tables miss some clones; where compared with another copy, unresolved V genes account for less than half of the shortfall, and the remainder is unexplained. V, J and clone size are those of that table, while D and trimming were read from the DNA. The sample table contains 200,000 to 300,000 clones; only one count was recorded for around 90% of them. Of the sample, 0.65% to 0.9% is held by the ten largest clones.

The record originates from a study of blood T cell repertoires in COVID-19 (TCRdb year 2020). About the investigation overall: Samples from collaborators originated in the United States, Italy and Spain and spanned both the acute and convalescent phases of COVID-19. The prospective study material was composed of cDNA or gDNA derived from T cells, B-cell-depleted T cells, or PBMCs. Deeply sampled blood TCRbeta repertoires from subjects exposed to, actively infected with, or recovered from COVID-19 were included in the dataset. A freely available public database, intended as a resource for researchers studying the immune response to SARS-CoV-2, is where the repertoires were released. Samples were obtained from the ongoing ImmuneRACE study (first 160 participants) and from about 1,300 subjects provided by 6 global collaborators. A de-identified subject ID, COVID-19 status, age in years and sex were almost always included in the sample metadata. Where HLA class I and class II types were available, the types were taken from metadata supplied by the sample provider, not from assay-based typing. Overall study results and their limits: How much clinical and demographic metadata was included differed by source and by participant, and the metadata was provided uncurated.

Collaborating institutions collected whole blood in K2EDTA tubes following their own protocols. For TCRbeta analysis, collaborator samples were shipped as frozen whole blood, as isolated PBMCs, or as DNA extracted from either sample type. CDR1 and CDR2, per the germline V gene, are SGHTA and FQGNSA. Measured from the cysteine to the phenylalanine, the CDR3 is 15 residues long. The kept DNA is CDR3 alone, 45 bases in frame from the first base. A distance of 12 bases separates the germline ends of V and J, which lose 7 bases and 0 bases respectively. The chain couples TRBV7-2 to TRBJ2-2; the D gene cannot be resolved reliably. Material: peripheral blood. This TCR came from a woman in her 30s with acute or convalescent COVID-19. CDR3 loop: CASTPYRANTGELFF. DNA sequence: TGTGCCAGCACCCCATACCGCGCGAACACCGGGGAGCTGTTTTTT.